This T cell receptor (beta chain) derives from a study of CD8 T cells in Susac syndrome. TCR beta sequences were obtained from blood CD8+ and CD4+ T cells. The controls were healthy donors who were matched for age and sex. Regarding the study as a whole: Only a relatively small number of individuals were included in the TCR sequencing and HLA analysis.

As for this clonotype: Its antigen remains unknown.

After extraction with the RNeasy kit, 0.5 to 1 ug of the RNA was reverse transcribed using random hexamers. TCRdb re-analysed the immunoSEQ multiplex PCR reads in MiXCR, keeping a single row per CDR3 protein. The repertoire holds some 150,000 distinct CDR3 sequences, less than 95% seen once, with over 0.07% in the top ten. The clonotype originates from a human donor in good health. Sequenced: CD4+ T cells from PBMCs.

The CDR3 DNA reads as TGTGCCAGCAGTGCGTTCCCGAACACCGGGGAGCTGTTTTTT. Its translation: CASSAFPNTGELFF. The chain combines TRBV6-4 with TRBJ2-2; D gene ambiguous. The CDR3 is 14 amino acids. Trimming stripped 4 bases from V and 0 bases from J, with 6 bases between. CDR1 MRHNA and CDR2 SNTAGT come from the germline V gene.